This note documents a single TCR beta chain sequence. This table comes from immunoSEQ multiplex PCR, and its TCRdb copy is limited to in-frame clones, with some not included. The sample includes around 67,000 clones, approximately 82% of them seen just once. The length of the CDR3 is 15 residues. Germline assignment: CDR1 SNHLY and CDR2 FYNNEI. Germline trimming cut 7 bases from V and 4 bases from J; bases unmatched to any gene: 12. The data were taken from a study of blood T cell repertoires in COVID-19. The chain recombines TRBV2 with TRBJ2-7, with 8 bases that match TRBD1. The sequence derives from a man aged 80 or over with active COVID-19. Sequencing was performed on peripheral blood. CDR3 region: CASNPVTGERYEQYF. DNA of the CDR3: TGTGCCAGCAACCCCGTGACAGGGGAACGATACGAGCAGTACTTC.